This entry lists 18 T cell receptor beta chains sequenced from one sample in a study of blood T cell repertoires in COVID-19. The assay was immunoSEQ multiplex PCR, and TCRdb's table has in-frame clones only and misses some. The table includes about 220,000 clones, 82% detected once. Source material: peripheral blood. These receptors were taken from an elderly woman with acute or convalescent COVID-19.

The chain employs TRBV7-6 and TRBJ1-1; D unclear. Germline V gene lookup returns CDR1 SGHVS and CDR2 FNYEAQ. The CDR3 sequence is 16 residues long. V lost 0 bases and J 4 bases, leaving 15 bases between the germline ends. The chain's CDR3 is CASSLAVRAAGTEAFF. The CDR3 DNA reads as TGTGCCAGCAGCTTAGCGGTGAGGGCAGCCGGCACTGAAGCTTTCTTT.

V and J are TRBV13 and TRBJ1-5, with 7 bases lining up with TRBD1. The CDR3 extends over 16 amino acids. V was pared by 0 bases and J by 5 bases, with 7 bases of the junction left unmatched. Germline V CDR1 and CDR2: PRHDT, FYEKMQ (reference sequence). The CDR3 region is CASSLGGGQVDQPQHF. The CDR3 bases are TGTGCCAGCAGCTTAGGAGGCGGACAGGTCGATCAGCCCCAGCATTTT.

The chain couples TRBV10-3 to TRBJ1-1, with 9 bases aligning to TRBD1. The CDR3 sequence is 16 residues long. Trimming at V came to 3 bases and at J to 7 bases, leaving 12 bases not matched to a gene. Germline V gene lookup returns CDR1 ENHRY and CDR2 SYGVKD. CDR3: CAISDPTGQGTFEAFF. CDR3 sequence (DNA): TGTGCCATCAGTGACCCTACCGGACAGGGGACTTTTGAAGCTTTCTTT.

The chain has TRBV5-6 and TRBJ1-2; D is perhaps TRBD1 (6 bases). Germline V gives CDR1 SGHDT, CDR2 YYEEEE. The CDR3 runs 13 residues. Trimming pared 5 bases from V and 8 bases from J, leaving 16 bases between. In DNA, the CDR3 is TGTGCCAGCAGTCCTCAGGGGAACGGGGGCTACACCTTC. Translated, it gives CASSPQGNGGYTF.

With respect to this clone: The sample contains more than one DNA sequence encoding this CDR3. This chain links TRBV18 with TRBJ2-3; 8 bases line up with TRBD2. This CDR3 is built from 15 residues. CDR1 KGHSH and CDR2 LQKENI come from the germline V gene. The V segment lost 3 bases and the J segment 0 bases; nucleotides outside the gene matches: 2. CDR3 in amino acids: CASSPSGGSTDTQYF. The CDR3 DNA sequence: TGTGCCAGCTCACCTTCGGGGGGGAGCACAGATACGCAGTATTTT.

The J gene is TRBJ2-2, the V gene TRBV18, with 8 nucleotides matching TRBD2. CDR1 and CDR2 (germline): KGHSH, LQKENI. CDR3 length: 16 residues. With 3 bases clipped from V and 1 base from J, the junction kept 4 bases outside the gene matches. CDR3 in amino acids: CASSPASGGNTGELFF. The CDR3 nucleotides are TGTGCCAGCTCACCGGCGAGCGGGGGGAACACCGGGGAGCTGTTTTTT.

The chain links TRBV27 to TRBJ2-3, with TRBD2 as a possible D gene (7 bases). The CDR3 loop spans 16 amino acids. Germline lookup yields CDR1 MNHEY and CDR2 SMNVEV (reference sequence). Trimming cost V 5 bases and J 3 bases, with 18 bases left between them. CDR3 in amino acids: CASSRPEGGPTDTQYF. DNA of the CDR3: TGTGCCAGCAGTCGACCCGAGGGGGGGCCGACAGATACGCAGTATTTT.

The CDR3 region has the DNA TGTGCCAGCAGCTTAGATCAAGGTCGAGGACATTATTATTACGAGCAGTACTTC. Translating it yields CASSLDQGRGHYYYEQYF. This chain links TRBV11-2 with TRBJ2-7; a possible D gene is TRBD1 (5 bases). Germline V gene lookup returns CDR1 SGHAT and CDR2 FQNNGV. Trimming removed 0 bases from V and 4 bases from J, with 22 bases in between. This CDR3 region has 18 residues.

Written as DNA, the CDR3 is TGCGCCAGCAGCAACAGGAGGAACACTGAAGCTTTCTTT. Translating gives CASSNRRNTEAFF. The genes are TRBV4-3 and TRBJ1-1, with D possibly matching TRBD1 (5 bases). Trimming removed 5 bases from V and 1 base from J, with 8 bases in between. This CDR3 is 13 amino acids long. Per the germline V gene, CDR1 is LGHNA and CDR2 is YSLEER.

The V and J genes are TRBV5-6 and TRBJ1-5; weak D call: TRBD1 (6 bases). V was shortened by 2 bases and J by 2 bases, with 8 bases between the two germline ends. The CDR3 contains 14 residues. Germline V gene data show CDR1 as SGHDT and CDR2 as YYEEEE. The DNA for the CDR3 is TGTGCCAGCAGCTTTTCAGGGGGCAATCAGCCCCAGCATTTT. It yields the protein CASSFSGGNQPQHF.

The chain carries TRBV5-1 and TRBJ1-5, with D unclear. The CDR3 runs 15 residues. V dropped 4 bases and J dropped 4 bases, with 15 bases sitting between them. Germline V gives CDR1 SGHRS, CDR2 YFSETQ. The CDR3 is CASSLDGGRNQPQHF. The CDR3 nucleotides are TGCGCCAGCAGCCTGGACGGCGGTCGGAATCAGCCCCAGCATTTT.

V gene TRBV5-4 combines with J gene TRBJ2-3; 10 bases fit TRBD2. Looked up from germline, CDR1 is SGHNT and CDR2 is YYREEE (reference sequence). Trimming took 0 bases from V and 3 from J; bases not matched to a gene: 4. The CDR3 consists of 16 residues. The CDR3 DNA reads TGTGCCAGCAGCTTGGCGGCTAGCGGGGGAACAGATACGCAGTATTTT. This translates into CASSLAASGGTDTQYF.

V is TRBV19 and J is TRBJ1-1, with a weak D call TRBD1 (5 bases). Germline V gene sequence: CDR1 LNHDA, CDR2 SQIVND (reference sequence). This CDR3 contains 14 residues. V gave up 6 bases and J gave up 6 bases, with 17 bases separating them. Written as DNA, the CDR3 is TGTGCCAGTAGCTCAATCCCGGGGGACTCTGAAGCTTTCTTT. Translated: CASSSIPGDSEAFF.

V and J are TRBV3-1 (or the pseudogene TRBV3-2) and TRBJ2-1; 10 bases line up with TRBD2. V lost 1 base, J lost 9 bases, and 6 bases stayed unmatched. The CDR3 has 15 amino acids. CDR1 is LGHDT, CDR2 YNNKEL, per germline (reference sequence). CDR3 protein: CASSQVSGGAGEQFF. Written as DNA, the CDR3 is TGTGCCAGCAGCCAAGTGAGCGGGGGGGCCGGTGAGCAGTTCTTC.

This CDR3 is CASSQPRGFAGATNEKLFF. CDR3 DNA sequence: TGCGCCAGCAGCCAACCCCGGGGGTTCGCCGGGGCAACTAATGAAAAACTGTTTTTT. This chain uses TRBV4-1 with TRBJ1-4; TRBD1 is a possible D gene (5 bases). Trimming shortened V by 2 bases and J by 0 bases, and 19 bases separated the two germline ends. The CDR3 has 19 amino acids. The germline V gene encodes CDR1 MGHRA and CDR2 YSYEKL.

This chain links TRBV6-5 with TRBJ1-5, with 7 positions matching TRBD1. Germline loops: CDR1 MNHEY, CDR2 SVGAGI. This CDR3 contains 15 residues. J was trimmed by 2 bases and V by 5 bases; bases with no gene match: 6. The CDR3 bases are TGTGCCAGCAGTCCGACAGGGTGGGGCAATCAGCCCCAGCATTTT. It codes for CASSPTGWGNQPQHF.

This chain connects TRBV6-5 to TRBJ1-2; 10 bases fit TRBD1. From germline, CDR1 is MNHEY and CDR2 SVGAGI. CDR3 length equals 15 residues. J gave up 4 bases and V 7 bases, and 9 bases lay outside the gene matches. The CDR3 DNA follows: TGTGCCAGCACCCCTGGGAGGGACAGGGGCTATGGCTACACCTTC. Amino acid sequence: CASTPGRDRGYGYTF.

The V and J genes are TRBV10-3 and TRBJ1-2, with D tentatively TRBD1 (6 bases). V lost 0 bases to trimming and J lost 5 bases, with 13 bases between them. The CDR3 has 15 amino acids. From germline, CDR1 is ENHRY and CDR2 SYGVKD. CDR3 DNA sequence: TGTGCCATCAGTGAGTCAAGGGGGTGGGATTATGGCTACACCTTC. As protein: CAISESRGWDYGYTF.